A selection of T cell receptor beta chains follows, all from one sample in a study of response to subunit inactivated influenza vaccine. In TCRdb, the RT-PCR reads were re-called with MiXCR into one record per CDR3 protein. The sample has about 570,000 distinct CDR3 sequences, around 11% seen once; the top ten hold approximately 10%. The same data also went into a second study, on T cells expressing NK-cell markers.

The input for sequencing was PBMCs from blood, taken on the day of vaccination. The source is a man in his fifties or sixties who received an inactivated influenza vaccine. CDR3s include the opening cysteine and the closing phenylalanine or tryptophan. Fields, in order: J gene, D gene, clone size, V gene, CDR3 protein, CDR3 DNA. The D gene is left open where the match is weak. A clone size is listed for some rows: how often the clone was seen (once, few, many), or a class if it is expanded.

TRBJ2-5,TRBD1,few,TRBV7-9,CASSKTGHETQYF,TGTGCCAGCAGCAAGACAGGGCACGAGACCCAGTACTTC
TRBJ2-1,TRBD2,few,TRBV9,CASSVDGGGGTEQFF,TGTGCCAGCAGCGTAGATGGCGGGGGGGGCACTGAGCAGTTCTTC
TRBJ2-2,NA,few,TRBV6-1,CASRNPEGGSNTGELFF,TGTGCCAGCAGAAATCCCGAGGGGGGGTCGAACACCGGGGAGCTGTTTTTT
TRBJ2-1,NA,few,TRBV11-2,CASSLDGQGGNEQFF,TGTGCCAGCAGCTTAGATGGGCAGGGTGGCAATGAGCAGTTCTTC
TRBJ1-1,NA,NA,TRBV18,CASSPGGQAFF,TGTGCCAGCTCACCGGGGGGGCAGGCTTTCTTT
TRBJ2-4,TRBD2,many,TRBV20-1,CSALLADKNIQYF,TGCAGTGCTTTACTAGCGGATAAAAACATTCAGTACTTC
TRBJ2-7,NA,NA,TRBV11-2,CASSLDQSPSYEQYF,TGTGCCAGCAGCTTAGATCAATCGCCGAGCTACGAGCAGTACTTC
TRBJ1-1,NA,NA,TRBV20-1,CSAPRTANTEAFF,TGCAGTGCGCCGAGGACAGCTAACACTGAAGCTTTCTTT
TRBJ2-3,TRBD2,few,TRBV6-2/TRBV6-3,CASSYLGLAGQSPCTDTQYF,TGTGCCAGCAGTTACCTCGGACTAGCGGGACAAAGCCCTTGCACAGATACGCAGTATTTT
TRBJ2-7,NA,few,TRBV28,CASSPPAGSKYEQYF,TGTGCCAGCAGCCCGCCGGCAGGCAGTAAATACGAGCAGTACTTC
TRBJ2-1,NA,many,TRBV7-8,CASSFLGSYNEQFF,TGTGCCAGCAGCTTCCTGGGGTCCTACAATGAGCAGTTCTTC
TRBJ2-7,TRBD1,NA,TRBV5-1,CASSGNWDRSYEQYF,TGCGCCAGCAGCGGTAACTGGGACAGGTCCTACGAGCAGTACTTC
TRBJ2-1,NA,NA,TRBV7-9,CASSSQGQKQFF,TGTGCCAGCAGCTCACAGGGACAAAAGCAGTTCTTC
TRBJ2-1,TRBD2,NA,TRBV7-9,CASSLLAGGPIDEQFF,TGTGCCAGCAGCTTACTAGCGGGGGGCCCGATCGATGAGCAGTTCTTC
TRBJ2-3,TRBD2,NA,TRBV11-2,CASSSKTSGRPDTQYF,TGTGCCAGCAGCTCGAAGACTAGCGGGAGGCCAGATACGCAGTATTTT
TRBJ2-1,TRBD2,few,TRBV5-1,CASSLTSGSIREQFF,TGCGCCAGCAGCTTGACTAGCGGGAGCATACGTGAGCAGTTCTTC
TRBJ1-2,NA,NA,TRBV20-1,CSGSALTNYGYTF,TGCAGTGGATCAGCCCTCACTAACTATGGCTACACCTTC
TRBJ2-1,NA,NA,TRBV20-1,CSARYLPNNEQFF,TGCAGTGCTAGGTACCTACCGAACAATGAGCAGTTCTTC
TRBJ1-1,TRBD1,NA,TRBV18,CASSPETGSNTEAFF,TGTGCCAGCTCGCCGGAGACAGGGTCGAACACTGAAGCTTTCTTT
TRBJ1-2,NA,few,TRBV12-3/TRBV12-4,CASSRGQFYGYTF,TGTGCCAGCAGCCGTGGACAGTTCTATGGCTACACCTTC
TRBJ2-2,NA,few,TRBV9,CASSVVGTPTGELFF,TGTGCCAGCAGCGTAGTAGGGACCCCTACCGGGGAGCTGTTTTTT
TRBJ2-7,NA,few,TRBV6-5,CASIGEGSEQYF,TGTGCCAGCATAGGTGAGGGCTCCGAGCAGTACTTC
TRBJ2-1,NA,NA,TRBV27,CASSFGGRSYNEQFF,TGTGCCAGCAGTTTCGGGGGGCGCTCCTACAATGAGCAGTTCTTC
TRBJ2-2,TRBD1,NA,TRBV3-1,CASSQVGRTGLTGELFF,TGTGCCAGCAGCCAAGTGGGGCGGACAGGGCTCACCGGGGAGCTGTTTTTT
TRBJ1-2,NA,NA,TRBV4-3,CASSQTVPPGGYTF,TGCGCCAGCAGCCAAACGGTCCCACCTGGGGGCTACACCTTC
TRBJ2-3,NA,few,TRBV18,CASSPSQYRTDTQYF,TGTGCCAGCTCACCGTCTCAGTACCGCACAGATACGCAGTATTTT
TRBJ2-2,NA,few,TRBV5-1,CASSLASGSPGELFF,TGCGCCAGCAGCTTGGCCTCAGGATCCCCCGGGGAGCTGTTTTTT
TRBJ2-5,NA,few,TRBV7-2,CASSSNSPETQYF,TGTGCCAGCAGCTCCAATAGTCCGGAGACCCAGTACTTC
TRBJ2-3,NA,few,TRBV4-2,CASSPGPLTDTQYF,TGTGCCAGCAGCCCGGGCCCCCTGACAGATACGCAGTATTTT